The 30 T cell receptor beta chains reported below all come from one sample, sequenced in a study of T cells in Graves' hyperthyroidism and ophthalmopathy. There were TCR beta CDR3 regions amplified from RNA transcripts. The TCR CDR3 was amplified in a first-round RT-PCR using the HTBI primer set. MiXCR, run by TCRdb on the multiplex PCR reads, gives a single entry per CDR3 protein. The table records approximately 610,000 distinct CDR3 sequences, approximately 15% of them present only once. Sequenced: blood. The receptor source for this set is a young woman with Graves' hyperthyroidism.

The gene calls are TRBV19 and TRBJ1-1; 7 nucleotides match TRBD1. The V gene end was trimmed by 7 bases and the J gene end by 9 bases; junction bases not matched to a gene: 11. The CDR3 is 13 amino acids. The germline V gene has CDR1 LNHDA and CDR2 SQIVND (reference sequence). The CDR3 is CASMPRDSRKAFF. The CDR3 nucleotides read TGTGCCAGTATGCCCCGGGACAGTCGAAAAGCTTTCTTT.

Many counts were recorded for this clonotype. The V and J genes are TRBV5-1 and TRBJ1-1, with D unresolved. CDR3 length: 16 residues. The germline V gene has CDR1 SGHRS and CDR2 YFSETQ. V shed 3 bases and J shed 4 bases, with 19 bases lying between them. The CDR3 spells CASSSQRFDYSTEAFF. DNA for the CDR3: TGCGCCAGCAGCTCCCAACGATTTGACTACAGCACTGAAGCTTTCTTT.

V usage is TRBV7-9 and J usage is TRBJ2-1, with TRBD1 matching over 10 bases. The CDR3 spans 15 residues. Germline CDR1 reads SEHNR; CDR2 reads FQNEAQ (reference sequence). The V gene end was trimmed by 1 base and the J gene end by 5 bases; junction bases not matched to a gene: 2. The CDR3 reads CASSLGQGADNEQFF. In DNA form, the CDR3 reads TGTGCCAGCAGCTTAGGACAGGGGGCGGACAATGAGCAGTTCTTC.

This clonotype came up a few times. This chain links TRBV5-1 with TRBJ2-7, with D possibly matching TRBD2 (5 bases). The assigned J gene may be wrong: the sequence end matches TRBJ2-1 better. Germline values: CDR1 SGHRS, CDR2 YFSETQ. The CDR3 spans 12 residues. The CDR3 sequence: CASRRESYEQFF. The CDR3 region has the DNA TGCGCCAGCAGGAGGGAATCCTACGAGCAGTTCTTC.

In its sample, this clonotype was seen many times. This chain joins TRBV18 and TRBJ1-4; D remains ambiguous. The length of the CDR3 is 13 residues. Germline-derived CDR1 and CDR2 are KGHSH and LQKENI. V was shortened by 3 bases and J by 5 bases, with 7 bases between the two germline ends. In DNA form, the CDR3 reads TGTGCCAGCTCACCCAGAATCAATGAAAAACTGTTTTTT. Residues: CASSPRINEKLFF.

This clonotype has ten or more counts. J is TRBJ2-3 and V is TRBV7-2; D unclear. Germline assignment: CDR1 SGHTA and CDR2 FQGNSA. Between the trimmed V and J ends, which lost 1 base and 0 bases, there was a span of 8 bases. The CDR3 sequence is 15 residues long. The CDR3 sequence is CASSLDYLSTDTQYF. DNA for the CDR3: TGTGCCAGCAGCTTAGACTACCTTAGCACAGATACGCAGTATTTT.

This clonotype appeared many times. The rearrangement links TRBV3-1 to TRBJ1-5; TRBD1 might be the D (6 bases). Germline V gene data show CDR1 as LGHDT and CDR2 as YNNKEL (reference sequence). The CDR3 runs to 14 residues. The V and J ends lost 1 base and 6 bases respectively, with 10 bases between them. The CDR3 here is CASSQGTGSQPQHF. The CDR3 DNA sequence: TGTGCCAGCAGCCAAGGAACAGGGAGTCAGCCCCAGCATTTT. Full variable domain (rest looked up from reference TRBV3-1 and TRBJ1-5): DTAVSQTPKYLVTQMGNDKSIKCEQNLGHDTMYWYKQDSKKFLKIMFSYNNKELIINETVPNRFSPKSPDKAHLNLHINSLELGDSAVYFCASSQGTGSQPQHFGDGTRLSIL.

This clonotype has only a few counts. DNA for the CDR3: TGCAGTGCTACTCCTTCAGATACGCAGTATTTT. Amino acids: CSATPSDTQYF. V usage is TRBV20-1 and J usage is TRBJ2-3, with unresolved D. This CDR3 region has 11 residues. The germline V gene has CDR1 DFQATT and CDR2 SNEGSKA (reference sequence). V was cut by 4 bases and J by 4 bases, with 6 bases left in between.

In its sample, this clonotype was seen a few times. The chain combines TRBV3-1 with TRBJ2-5; TRBD2 matches at 12 bases. The CDR3 extends over 15 amino acids. From germline, CDR1 is LGHDT and CDR2 YNNKEL (reference sequence). The V gene end was trimmed by 5 bases and the J gene end by 7 bases; junction bases not matched to a gene: 8. CDR3 in DNA: TGTGCCAGCAGCGCCCGACTAGCGGGGGAATGGACCCAGTACTTC. It encodes CASSARLAGEWTQYF.

This chain joins TRBV20-1 and TRBJ2-3; TRBD2 agrees at 9 bases. CDR3 length: 16 residues. Germline V lookup: CDR1 DFQATT, CDR2 SNEGSKA (reference sequence). V lost 1 base and J lost 4; bases outside the gene matches: 9. The CDR3 loop is CSARGPSGIEADTQYF. CDR3 DNA sequence: TGCAGTGCTAGAGGTCCTAGCGGGATTGAGGCAGATACGCAGTATTTT.

This clonotype was detected only a few times. The chain combines TRBV30 with TRBJ2-5; TRBD2 might be the D (6 bases). Trimming shortened V by 1 base and J by 2 bases, and 17 bases separated the two germline ends. This CDR3 is 16 amino acids long. In germline, CDR1 is GTSNPN, CDR2 SVGIG (reference sequence). The CDR3, as DNA: TGTGCCTGGAGTGGAAGCTTAGCGGAAGTACAAGAGACCCAGTACTTC. As protein: CAWSGSLAEVQETQYF.

This clonotype was seen many times. The CDR3 here is CASNMARYEQYF. The CDR3 region has the DNA TGTGCCAGCAATATGGCAAGATACGAGCAGTACTTC. The gene calls are TRBV2 and TRBJ2-7; no clear D. Germline V gene sequence: CDR1 SNHLY, CDR2 FYNNEI. V shed 7 bases and J shed 4 bases, with 11 bases lying between them. This CDR3 contains 12 residues.

This clonotype was observed many times. This chain links TRBV7-9 with TRBJ2-5, with TRBD1 identical over 7 bases. The CDR3 totals 15 residues. Germline CDR1 reads SEHNR; CDR2 reads FQNEAQ (reference sequence). V lost 1 base and J lost 4; bases outside the gene matches: 6. DNA of the CDR3: TGTGCCAGCAGCTTAGGTGGGACAGAAAGAGAGACCCAGTACTTC. Translated, it gives CASSLGGTERETQYF.

This clonotype showed up just a few times. This sequence joins TRBV2 and TRBJ2-1; TRBD2 aligns across 9 bases. The CDR3 has 15 residues. The ends lost 6 bases at V and 6 bases at J; junction bases unmatched: 9. Per germline, CDR1 SNHLY and CDR2 FYNNEI. The CDR3 spells CASRGLAGMRNEQFF. CDR3 sequence (DNA): TGTGCCAGCAGGGGGCTAGCGGGAATGCGCAATGAGCAGTTCTTC.

This clonotype was counted at least ten times. The CDR3 sequence: CSASGKGQGNAFF. The CDR3 DNA reads TGCAGTGCTAGCGGGAAGGGACAGGGGAATGCTTTCTTT. The rearrangement uses TRBV20-1 and TRBJ1-1; 10 nucleotides line up with TRBD1. Germline CDR1 and CDR2: DFQATT and SNEGSKA (reference sequence). The CDR3 has 13 amino acids. The V segment lost 3 bases and the J segment 11 bases; nucleotides outside the gene matches: 9.

This clonotype was recorded many times. The rearrangement joins TRBV12-3 or TRBV12-4 to TRBJ1-4; perhaps TRBD1 as D (5 bases). This CDR3 region has 14 residues. V lost 6 bases and J lost 8, with 16 bases in between. The CDR3 bases are TGTGCCAGCAGGCACGGGAGAAGGGGCGAAAAACTGTTTTTT. Translated: CASRHGRRGEKLFF.

The chain recombines TRBV14 with TRBJ2-5; D is perhaps TRBD1 (6 bases). Germline CDR1 is SGHDN and CDR2 is FVKESK. The CDR3 contains 14 residues. V lost 1 base to trimming and J lost 4 bases, with 10 bases between them. CDR3 in DNA: TGTGCCAGCAGCCAAGGGGGGCTCAGAGAGACCCAGTACTTC. The encoded protein is CASSQGGLRETQYF.

This clonotype was seen many times. The gene calls are TRBV11-2 and TRBJ1-1, with D uncertain. CDR3 length: 16 residues. V was trimmed by 1 base and J by 0 bases, leaving 12 bases between them. The V gene's germline CDR1 is SGHAT and CDR2 FQNNGV. CDR3 coding DNA: TGTGCCAGCAGCTTAGGTCGTCCCATCATGAACACTGAAGCTTTCTTT. This codes for CASSLGRPIMNTEAFF.

Turning to this clonotype: The junction departs from the called germline gene at one end, perhaps through a read error. The J gene is TRBJ2-5, the V gene TRBV7-2; TRBD1 agrees at 10 bases. The CDR3 has 15 amino acids. Germline loops: CDR1 SGHTA, CDR2 FQGNSA. CDR3 DNA: TGTGCCACCAGCCGCGACAGGGGGCGCGAAGAGACCCAGTACTTC. This gives the protein CATSRDRGREETQYF.

The chain carries TRBV20-1 and TRBJ1-5; D uncertain. CDR3 size: 14 residues. Per germline, CDR1 DFQATT and CDR2 SNEGSKA (reference sequence). Trimming took off 3 bases at V and 0 bases at J, with 9 bases between the two ends. Here the CDR3 reads CSASLPPSNQPQHF. The CDR3 region has the DNA TGCAGTGCTAGCCTTCCACCTAGCAATCAGCCCCAGCATTTT.

This clonotype showed up many times. This rearrangement joins TRBV5-1 to TRBJ2-7, with D perhaps TRBD2 (5 bases). The V gene's germline CDR1 is SGHRS and CDR2 YFSETQ. The CDR3 consists of 16 residues. Trimming shortened V by 0 bases and J by 0 bases, and 13 bases separated the two germline ends. CDR3: CASSLGWRAGSYEQYF. The DNA of the CDR3 is TGCGCCAGCAGCTTGGGGTGGCGGGCCGGCTCCTACGAGCAGTACTTC.

This clonotype was recorded many times. The V call is TRBV6-1, the J call TRBJ2-1; D possibly matches TRBD1 or TRBD2 (6 bases each). This CDR3 has 13 residues. Germline CDR1 is MNHNS and CDR2 is SASEGT. V dropped 2 bases and J dropped 10 bases, with 12 bases sitting between them. The CDR3 nucleotides read TGTGCCAGCAGTGAAAGGGGGGTTCGGGAGCAGTTCTTC. It encodes CASSERGVREQFF.

The chain recombines TRBV3-1 with TRBJ1-5, with unresolved D. CDR1 LGHDT and CDR2 YNNKEL come from the germline V gene (reference sequence). Trimming stripped 4 bases from V and 7 bases from J, with 14 bases between. CDR3 length: 14 amino acids. The CDR3 protein is CASSPRMGNQPQHF. In DNA, the CDR3 is TGTGCCAGCAGCCCTAGGATGGGTAACCAGCCCCAGCATTTT.

This clonotype appeared many times. The chain carries TRBV6-1 and TRBJ1-5, with 7 bases that match TRBD1. V shed 4 bases, J shed 1 base, and the junction held 7 bases outside the gene matches. The CDR3 is 16 residues long. Germline values: CDR1 MNHNS, CDR2 SASEGT. The CDR3 reads CASSAGNRGSNQPQHF. CDR3 in DNA: TGTGCCAGCAGTGCGGGGAACAGGGGAAGCAATCAGCCCCAGCATTTT.

This clonotype was counted at least ten times. V and J are TRBV30 and TRBJ2-1; D gene ambiguous. V was pared by 2 bases and J by 2 bases, with 10 bases between. Germline V CDR1 and CDR2: GTSNPN, SVGIG (reference sequence). This CDR3 has 14 amino acids. The CDR3 nucleotides read TGTGCCTGGAGTTTCAGCAGTCCCTACAATGAGCAGTTCTTC. This sequence encodes CAWSFSSPYNEQFF.

The chain employs TRBV7-9 and TRBJ2-1; TRBD1 aligns across 9 bases. The germline gives CDR1 SEHNR, CDR2 FQNEAQ (reference sequence). J was trimmed by 4 bases and V by 3 bases; bases with no gene match: 4. The CDR3 loop spans 15 amino acids. The CDR3 reads CASSFDRGGYNEQFF. CDR3 in DNA: TGTGCCAGCAGCTTCGACAGGGGGGGGTACAATGAGCAGTTCTTC. Full variable domain (missing parts from reference TRBV7-9 and TRBJ2-1): DTGVSQNPRHKITKRGQNVTFRCDPISEHNRLYWYRQTLGQGPEFLTYFQNEAQLEKSRLLSDRFSAERPKGSFSTLEIQRTEQGDSAMYLCASSFDRGGYNEQFFGPGTRLTVL.

Many counts were recorded for this clonotype. The chain recombines TRBV7-2 with TRBJ2-3; weak D call: TRBD1 (5 bases). The length of the CDR3 is 14 residues. The germline V and J ends were trimmed by 1 base and 2 bases, with 7 bases remaining between them. CDR1 is SGHTA and CDR2 is FQGNSA in the germline V gene. The CDR3 coding sequence is TGTGCCAGCAGCTTAGAGGGGATCACAGATACGCAGTATTTT. Amino acid sequence: CASSLEGITDTQYF.

This clonotype occurred many times. J is TRBJ1-1 and V is TRBV20-1; 9 bases agree with TRBD1. Germline lookup yields CDR1 DFQATT and CDR2 SNEGSKA (reference sequence). The junction had 13 bases not matched to a gene; V was cut back by 6 bases and J by 11 bases. CDR3 length equals 13 residues. The CDR3 spells CSAHSGTGIVAFF. The CDR3 DNA is TGCAGTGCCCATTCGGGGACAGGGATTGTTGCTTTCTTT.

The V gene is TRBV20-1, the J gene TRBJ1-1; 10 nucleotides match TRBD1. After removal of 5 bases from V and 0 bases from J, the junction contained 15 bases not matched to a gene. CDR3 length equals 18 residues. Germline CDR1 and CDR2: DFQATT and SNEGSKA (reference sequence). CDR3 coding DNA: TGCAGTGCTCCACGGACAGGGGGATTCATCCGCATGAACACTGAAGCTTTCTTT. It codes for CSAPRTGGFIRMNTEAFF.

In its sample, this clonotype was seen a few times. The rearrangement uses TRBV7-2 and TRBJ2-1; 9 bases map to TRBD2. The V gene's germline CDR1 is SGHTA and CDR2 FQGNSA. The trim removed 5 bases at V and 5 bases at J, leaving 7 bases unmatched. This CDR3 spans 15 amino acids. The CDR3 loop is CASSPQRGDHNEQFF. Written as DNA, the CDR3 is TGTGCCAGCAGCCCCCAGCGGGGGGACCACAATGAGCAGTTCTTC.